Here is one T cell receptor (beta chain) with its context. What it binds is unknown. These data originate in a study of lymphopenia after photon versus proton radiotherapy. General study findings and limits: Photon-treated patients lost naive T cells and TCR diversity; proton-treated stayed stable. A bigger post-nadir fall in TCR diversity correlated inversely with survival time in deceased patients. After lymphocyte nadir, photon-treated repertoires showed oligoclonal expansion, especially CD8+ Temra.

Measured with immunoSEQ multiplex PCR; TCRdb has only the in-frame clones, and not every one. The sample yields roughly 30,000 clones, around 85% seen once. The TCR comes from a man in his forties or fifties with gastric cancer. Sequenced here: peripheral blood, sampled from a patient treated with photon-based radiotherapy.

CDR3 sequence: CASSGGEESNEQFF. The CDR3 nucleotides read TGCGCCAGCAGTGGGGGAGAGGAGAGCAATGAGCAGTTCTTC. V usage is TRBV10-2 and J usage is TRBJ2-1; D possibly corresponds to TRBD2 (5 bases). The CDR3 totals 14 residues. The V and J ends lost 4 bases and 6 bases respectively, with 13 bases between them. In germline, CDR1 is WSHSY, CDR2 SAAADI.